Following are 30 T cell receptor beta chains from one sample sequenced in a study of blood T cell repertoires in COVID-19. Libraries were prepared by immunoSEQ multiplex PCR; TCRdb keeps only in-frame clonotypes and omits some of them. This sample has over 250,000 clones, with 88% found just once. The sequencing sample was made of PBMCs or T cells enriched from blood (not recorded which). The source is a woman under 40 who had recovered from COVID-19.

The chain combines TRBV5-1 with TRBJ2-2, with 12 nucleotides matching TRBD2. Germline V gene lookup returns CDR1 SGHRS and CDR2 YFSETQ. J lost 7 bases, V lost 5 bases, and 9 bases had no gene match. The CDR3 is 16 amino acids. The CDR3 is CASRETSGRTVGELFF. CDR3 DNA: TGCGCCAGCAGGGAAACTAGCGGGAGGACGGTCGGGGAGCTGTTTTTT.

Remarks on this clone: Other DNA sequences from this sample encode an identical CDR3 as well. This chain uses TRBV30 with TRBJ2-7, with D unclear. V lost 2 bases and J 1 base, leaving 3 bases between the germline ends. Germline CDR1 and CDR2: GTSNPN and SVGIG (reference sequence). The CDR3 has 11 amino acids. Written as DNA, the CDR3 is TGTGCCTGGAGTCAATCCTACGAGCAGTACTTC. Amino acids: CAWSQSYEQYF.

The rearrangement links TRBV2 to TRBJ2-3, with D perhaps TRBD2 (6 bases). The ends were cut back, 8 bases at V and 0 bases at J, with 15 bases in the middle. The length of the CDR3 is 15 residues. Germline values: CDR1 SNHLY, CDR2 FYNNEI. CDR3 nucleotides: TGTGCCAGCCCGCTAGCGCAGTATAGCACAGATACGCAGTATTTT. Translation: CASPLAQYSTDTQYF.

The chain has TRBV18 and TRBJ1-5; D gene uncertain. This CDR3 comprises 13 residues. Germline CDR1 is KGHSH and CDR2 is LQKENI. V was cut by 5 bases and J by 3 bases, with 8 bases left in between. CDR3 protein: CASSTSNNQPQHF. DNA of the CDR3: TGTGCCAGCTCAACCAGTAACAATCAGCCCCAGCATTTT.

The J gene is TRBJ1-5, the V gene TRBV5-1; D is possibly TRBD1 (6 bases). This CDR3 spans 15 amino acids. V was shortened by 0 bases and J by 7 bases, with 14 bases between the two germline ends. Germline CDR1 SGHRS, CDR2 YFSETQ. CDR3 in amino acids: CASSLGEGVGQPQHF. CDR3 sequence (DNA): TGCGCCAGCAGCTTGGGTGAGGGGGTGGGCCAGCCCCAGCATTTT.

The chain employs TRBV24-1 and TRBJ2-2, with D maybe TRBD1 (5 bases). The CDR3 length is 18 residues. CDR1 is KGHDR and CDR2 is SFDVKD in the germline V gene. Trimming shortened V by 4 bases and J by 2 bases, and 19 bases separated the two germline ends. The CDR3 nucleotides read TGTGCCACCAGTGAACTAAACCGACAGATCCATAACACCGGGGAGCTGTTTTTT. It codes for CATSELNRQIHNTGELFF.

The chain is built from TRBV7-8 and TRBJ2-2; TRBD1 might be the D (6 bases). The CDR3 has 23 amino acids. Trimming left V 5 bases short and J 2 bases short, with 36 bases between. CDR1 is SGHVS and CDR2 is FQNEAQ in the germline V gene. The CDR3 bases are TGTGCCAGCAGCCCACCCCCTTGGTGGGCAGTCGAATCTGCAGGGGAAAACACCGGGGAGCTGTTTTTT. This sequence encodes CASSPPPWWAVESAGENTGELFF.

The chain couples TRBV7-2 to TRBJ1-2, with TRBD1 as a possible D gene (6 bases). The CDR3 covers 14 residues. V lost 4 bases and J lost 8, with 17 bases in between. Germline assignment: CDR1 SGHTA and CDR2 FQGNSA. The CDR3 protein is CASSYLGSGVGYTF. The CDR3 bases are TGTGCCAGCAGCTATTTGGGTTCAGGGGTCGGCTACACCTTC.

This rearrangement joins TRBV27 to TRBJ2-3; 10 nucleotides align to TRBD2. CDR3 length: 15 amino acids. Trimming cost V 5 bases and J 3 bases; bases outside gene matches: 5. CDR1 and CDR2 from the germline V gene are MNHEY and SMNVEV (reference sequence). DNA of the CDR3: TGTGCCAGCAGTCCCCTAGCGGGAGTAACAGATACGCAGTATTTT. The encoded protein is CASSPLAGVTDTQYF.

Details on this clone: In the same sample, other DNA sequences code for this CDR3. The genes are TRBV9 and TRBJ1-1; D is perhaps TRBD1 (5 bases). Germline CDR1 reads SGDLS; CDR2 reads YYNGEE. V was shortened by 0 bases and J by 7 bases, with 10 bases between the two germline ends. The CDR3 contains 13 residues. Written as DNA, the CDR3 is TGTGCCAGCAGCGTAGATGGCCAGGGTGAAGCTTTCTTT. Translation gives CASSVDGQGEAFF.

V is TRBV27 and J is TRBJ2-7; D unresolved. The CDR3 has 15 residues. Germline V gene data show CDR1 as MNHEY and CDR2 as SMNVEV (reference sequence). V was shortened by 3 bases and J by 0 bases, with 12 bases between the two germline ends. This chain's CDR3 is CASSFSFVSSYEQYF. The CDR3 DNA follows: TGTGCCAGCAGTTTCTCGTTCGTGAGCTCCTACGAGCAGTACTTC.

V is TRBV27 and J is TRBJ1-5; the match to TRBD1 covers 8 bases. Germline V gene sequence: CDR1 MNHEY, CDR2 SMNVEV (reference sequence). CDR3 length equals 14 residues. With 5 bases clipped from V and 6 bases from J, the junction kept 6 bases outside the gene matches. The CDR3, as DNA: TGTGCCAGCAGTCCACAGGGGGAGTTTCAGCCCCAGCATTTT. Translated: CASSPQGEFQPQHF.

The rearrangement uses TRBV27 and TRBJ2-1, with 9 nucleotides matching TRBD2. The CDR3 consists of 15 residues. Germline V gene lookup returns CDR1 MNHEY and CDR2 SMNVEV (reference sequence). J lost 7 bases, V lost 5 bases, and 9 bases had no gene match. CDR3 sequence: CASSRHAGGPNEQFF. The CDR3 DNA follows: TGTGCCAGCAGTCGTCACGCGGGAGGGCCTAATGAGCAGTTCTTC.

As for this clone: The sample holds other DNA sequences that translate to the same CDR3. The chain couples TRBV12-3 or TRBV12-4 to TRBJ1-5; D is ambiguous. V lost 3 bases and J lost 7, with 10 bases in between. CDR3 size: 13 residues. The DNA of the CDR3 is TGTGCCAGCAGTTTCGGGGAGCACCAGCCCCAGCATTTT. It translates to CASSFGEHQPQHF.

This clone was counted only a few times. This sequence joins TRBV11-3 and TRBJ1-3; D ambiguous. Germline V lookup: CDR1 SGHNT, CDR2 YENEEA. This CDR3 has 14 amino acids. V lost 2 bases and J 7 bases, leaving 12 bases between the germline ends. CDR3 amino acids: CASSLRRGRNTIYF. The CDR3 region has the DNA TGTGCCAGCAGCTTACGACGAGGTAGGAACACCATATATTTT.

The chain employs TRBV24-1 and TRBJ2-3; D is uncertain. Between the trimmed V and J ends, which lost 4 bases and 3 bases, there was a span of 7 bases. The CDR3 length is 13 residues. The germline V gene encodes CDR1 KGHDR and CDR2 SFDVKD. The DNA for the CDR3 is TGTGCCACCAGTGAACAGCTAACAGATACGCAGTATTTT. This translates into CATSEQLTDTQYF.

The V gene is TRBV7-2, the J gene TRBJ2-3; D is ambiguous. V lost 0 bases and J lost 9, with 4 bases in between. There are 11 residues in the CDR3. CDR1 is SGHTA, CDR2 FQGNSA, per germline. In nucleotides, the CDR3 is TGTGCCAGCAGCTTAGCGACAACGCAGTATTTT. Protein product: CASSLATTQYF.

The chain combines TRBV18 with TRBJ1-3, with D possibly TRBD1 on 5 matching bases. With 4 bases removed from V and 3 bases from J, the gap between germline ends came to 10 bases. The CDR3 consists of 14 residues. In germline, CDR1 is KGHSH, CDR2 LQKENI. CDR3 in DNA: TGTGCCAGCTCACTACAGGAAAATGGAAACACCATATATTTT. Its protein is CASSLQENGNTIYF.

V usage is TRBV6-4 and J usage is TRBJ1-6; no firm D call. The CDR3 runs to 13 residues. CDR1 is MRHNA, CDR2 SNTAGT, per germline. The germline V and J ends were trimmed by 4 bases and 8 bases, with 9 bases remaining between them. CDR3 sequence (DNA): TGTGCCAGCAGTGTTCAGGTAGATTCACCCCTCCACTTT. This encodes CASSVQVDSPLHF.

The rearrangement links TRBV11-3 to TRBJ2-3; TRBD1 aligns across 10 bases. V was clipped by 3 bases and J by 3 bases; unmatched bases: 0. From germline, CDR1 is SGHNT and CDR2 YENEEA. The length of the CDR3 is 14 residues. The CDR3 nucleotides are TGTGCCAGCAGCTTGGGACAGGGGACAGATACGCAGTATTTT. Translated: CASSLGQGTDTQYF.

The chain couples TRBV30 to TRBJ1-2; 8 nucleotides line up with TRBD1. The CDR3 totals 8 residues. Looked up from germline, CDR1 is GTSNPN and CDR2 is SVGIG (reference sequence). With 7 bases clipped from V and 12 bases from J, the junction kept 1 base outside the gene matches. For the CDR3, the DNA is TGTGCCTTACAGGGGGACACCTTC. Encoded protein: CALQGDTF.

The CDR3 is CASTGDRTQYNEQFF. For the CDR3, the DNA is TGTGCCAGTACCGGCGACAGGACCCAATACAATGAGCAGTTCTTC. The chain combines TRBV19 with TRBJ2-1, with D tentatively TRBD1 (6 bases). V was clipped by 7 bases and J by 4 bases, with 17 bases between them. Looked up from germline, CDR1 is LNHDA and CDR2 is SQIVND (reference sequence). The CDR3 totals 15 residues.

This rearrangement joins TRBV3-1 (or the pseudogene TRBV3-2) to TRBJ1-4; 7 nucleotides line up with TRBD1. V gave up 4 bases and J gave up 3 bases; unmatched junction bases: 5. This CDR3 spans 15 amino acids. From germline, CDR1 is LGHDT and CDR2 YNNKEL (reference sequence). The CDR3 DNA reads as TGTGCCAGCAGCCCCTGGGACAGATCTAATGAAAAACTGTTTTTT. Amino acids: CASSPWDRSNEKLFF.

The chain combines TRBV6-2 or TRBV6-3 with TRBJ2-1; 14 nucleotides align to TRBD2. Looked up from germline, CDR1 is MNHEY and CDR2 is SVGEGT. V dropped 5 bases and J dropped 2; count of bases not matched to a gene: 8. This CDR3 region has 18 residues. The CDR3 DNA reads TGTGCCAGCAGTGCCGGACTAGCGGGGGGAGTACCCTACAATGAGCAGTTCTTC. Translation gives CASSAGLAGGVPYNEQFF.

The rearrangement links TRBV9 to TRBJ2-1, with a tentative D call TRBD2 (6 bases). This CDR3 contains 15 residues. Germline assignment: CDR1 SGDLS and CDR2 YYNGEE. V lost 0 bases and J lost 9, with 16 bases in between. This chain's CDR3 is CASSVGAGPGSEQFF. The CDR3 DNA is TGTGCCAGCAGCGTAGGGGCGGGGCCTGGTAGTGAGCAGTTCTTC.

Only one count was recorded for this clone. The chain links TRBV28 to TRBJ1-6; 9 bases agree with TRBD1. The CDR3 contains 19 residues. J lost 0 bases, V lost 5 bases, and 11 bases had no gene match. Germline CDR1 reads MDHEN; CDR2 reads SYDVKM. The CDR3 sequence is CASSRDRDSFSSYNSPLHF. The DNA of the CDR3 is TGTGCCAGCAGTAGGGACAGGGACTCCTTCAGCTCCTATAATTCACCCCTCCACTTT.

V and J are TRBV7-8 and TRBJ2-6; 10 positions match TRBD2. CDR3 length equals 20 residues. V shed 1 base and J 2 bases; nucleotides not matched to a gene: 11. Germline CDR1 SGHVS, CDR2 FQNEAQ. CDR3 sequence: CASSLGLAGATTPGANVLTF. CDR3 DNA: TGTGCCAGCAGCTTAGGGCTAGCGGGAGCCACGACCCCTGGGGCCAACGTCCTGACTTTC.

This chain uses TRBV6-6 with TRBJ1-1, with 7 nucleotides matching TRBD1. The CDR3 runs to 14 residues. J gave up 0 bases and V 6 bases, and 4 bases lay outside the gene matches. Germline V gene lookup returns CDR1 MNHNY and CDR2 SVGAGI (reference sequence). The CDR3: CASRTGQMNTEAFF. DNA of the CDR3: TGTGCCAGCAGGACGGGACAGATGAACACTGAAGCTTTCTTT.

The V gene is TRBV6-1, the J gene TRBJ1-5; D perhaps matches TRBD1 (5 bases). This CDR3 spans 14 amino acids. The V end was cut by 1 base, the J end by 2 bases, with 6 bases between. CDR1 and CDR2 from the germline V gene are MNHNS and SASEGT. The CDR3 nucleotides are TGTGCCAGCAGTGAAGGCAGGGGCAATCAGCCCCAGCATTTT. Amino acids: CASSEGRGNQPQHF.

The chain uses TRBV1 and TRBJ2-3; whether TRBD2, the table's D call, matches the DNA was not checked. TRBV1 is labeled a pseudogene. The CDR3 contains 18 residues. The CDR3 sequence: CTSTQSTSGVRSTDTQYF. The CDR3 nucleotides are TGCACCAGCACCCAATCGACTAGCGGGGTCCGTAGCACAGATACGCAGTATTTT.